The clone carrying this TCR beta chain was detected only a few times. Its antigen remains unidentified. This record belongs to a study of T cell responses to AZD1222 COVID-19 vaccine. The CDR3 is made up of 14 amino acids. V was shortened by 2 bases and J by 5 bases, with 10 bases between the two germline ends. Germline values: CDR1 MNHEY, CDR2 SVGAGI. Some clones are missing from TCRdb's copy, which holds only in-frame ones; the method was immunoSEQ multiplex PCR. The data show 50,000 or so clones, 80% seen once. Overall study results and limits: A reported finding is that nearly half of spike-specific TCRs target unmutated variant regions. Only 5 to 7 individuals given AZD1222 were seropositive at baseline.

The input for sequencing was peripheral blood, taken 28 days after the second AZD1222 dose. The rearrangement links TRBV6-5 to TRBJ1-5; the D gene is possibly TRBD1 (5 bases). The clonotype was recovered from an adult who received the AZD1222 COVID-19 vaccine. The CDR3 bases are TGTGCCAGCAGTTACCAGGGCGGTGATCAGCCCCAGCATTTT. Translated, it gives CASSYQGGDQPQHF.